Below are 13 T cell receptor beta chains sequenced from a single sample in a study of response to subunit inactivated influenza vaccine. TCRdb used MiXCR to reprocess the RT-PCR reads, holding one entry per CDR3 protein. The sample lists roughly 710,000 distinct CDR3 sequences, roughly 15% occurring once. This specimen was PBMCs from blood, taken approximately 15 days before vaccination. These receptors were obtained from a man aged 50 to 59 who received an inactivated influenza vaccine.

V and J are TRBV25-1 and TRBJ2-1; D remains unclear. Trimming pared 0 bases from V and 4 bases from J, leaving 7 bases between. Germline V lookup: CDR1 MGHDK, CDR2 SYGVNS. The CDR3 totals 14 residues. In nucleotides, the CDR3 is TGTGCCAGCAGTGAATATGCCACATACAATGAGCAGTTCTTC. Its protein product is CASSEYATYNEQFF.

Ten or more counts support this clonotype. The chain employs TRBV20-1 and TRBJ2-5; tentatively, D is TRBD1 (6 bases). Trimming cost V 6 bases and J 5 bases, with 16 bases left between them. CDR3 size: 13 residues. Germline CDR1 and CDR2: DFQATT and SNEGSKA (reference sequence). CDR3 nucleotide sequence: TGCAGTGCAAAGGACAGCAGGTCGGAGACCCAGTACTTC. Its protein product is CSAKDSRSETQYF.

The CDR3 reads CASSLAMTAPNQPQHF. CDR3 DNA: TGTGCCAGCAGTTTGGCCATGACAGCCCCCAATCAGCCCCAGCATTTT. The gene calls are TRBV28 and TRBJ1-5, with D perhaps matching TRBD1 (5 bases). Trimming stripped 3 bases from V and 3 bases from J, with 15 bases between. Germline CDR1 is MDHEN and CDR2 is SYDVKM. The CDR3 is 16 residues long. The entire variable domain, with the rest obtained from reference TRBV28 and TRBJ1-5, is as follows: DVKVTQSSRYLVKRTGEKVFLECVQDMDHENMFWYRQDPGLGLRLIYFSYDVKMKEKGDIPEGYSVSREKKERFSLILESASTNQTSMYLCASSLAMTAPNQPQHFGDGTRLSIL.

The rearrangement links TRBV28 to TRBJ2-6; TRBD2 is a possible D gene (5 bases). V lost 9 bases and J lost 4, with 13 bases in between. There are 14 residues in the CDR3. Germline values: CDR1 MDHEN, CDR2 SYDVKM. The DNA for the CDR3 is TGTGCCAGTTCTACAGCGGCCGGGGCCAACGTCCTGACTTTC. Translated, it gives CASSTAAGANVLTF.

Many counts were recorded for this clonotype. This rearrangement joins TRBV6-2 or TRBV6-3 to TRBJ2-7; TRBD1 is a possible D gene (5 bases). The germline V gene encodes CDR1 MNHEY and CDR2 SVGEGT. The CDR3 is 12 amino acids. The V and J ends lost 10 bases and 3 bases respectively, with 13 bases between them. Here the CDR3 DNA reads TGTGCCACCACCGCAACAGGCTACGAGCAGTACTTC. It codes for CATTATGYEQYF.

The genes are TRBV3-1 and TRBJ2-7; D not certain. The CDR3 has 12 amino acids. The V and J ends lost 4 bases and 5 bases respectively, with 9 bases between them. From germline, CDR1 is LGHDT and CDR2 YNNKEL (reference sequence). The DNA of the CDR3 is TGTGCCAGCAGCCGCAGGTCAAACGAGCAGTACTTC. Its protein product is CASSRRSNEQYF.

CDR3 coding DNA: TGTGCCAGCAGTTACTCGGTTCGAGCAAACCAGGGGGGGACCCAGTACTTC. This gives the protein CASSYSVRANQGGTQYF. The chain combines TRBV6-2 or TRBV6-3 with TRBJ2-5; D might be TRBD1 (7 bases). The germline CDR1 and CDR2 sequences are MNHEY and SVGEGT. The V end was cut by 0 bases, the J end by 7 bases, with 21 bases between. This CDR3 is 17 amino acids long.

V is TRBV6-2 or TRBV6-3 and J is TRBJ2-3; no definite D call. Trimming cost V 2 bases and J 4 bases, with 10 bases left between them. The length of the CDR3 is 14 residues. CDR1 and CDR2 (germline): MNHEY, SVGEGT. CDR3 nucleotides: TGTGCCAGCAGTTACCCTGGATACGCAGATACGCAGTATTTT. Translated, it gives CASSYPGYADTQYF.

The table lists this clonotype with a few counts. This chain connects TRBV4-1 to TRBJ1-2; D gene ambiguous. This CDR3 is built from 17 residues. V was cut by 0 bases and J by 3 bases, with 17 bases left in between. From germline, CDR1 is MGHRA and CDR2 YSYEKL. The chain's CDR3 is CASSQDYEGRIYYGYTF. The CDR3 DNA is TGCGCCAGCAGCCAAGACTATGAGGGTCGGATTTACTATGGCTACACCTTC.

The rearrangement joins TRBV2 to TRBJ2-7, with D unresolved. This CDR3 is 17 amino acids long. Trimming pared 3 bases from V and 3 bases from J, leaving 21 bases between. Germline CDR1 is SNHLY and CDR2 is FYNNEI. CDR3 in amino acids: CASSDPIDIRAYYEQYF. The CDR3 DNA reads TGTGCCAGCAGTGACCCCATAGACATTCGGGCCTACTACGAGCAGTACTTC.

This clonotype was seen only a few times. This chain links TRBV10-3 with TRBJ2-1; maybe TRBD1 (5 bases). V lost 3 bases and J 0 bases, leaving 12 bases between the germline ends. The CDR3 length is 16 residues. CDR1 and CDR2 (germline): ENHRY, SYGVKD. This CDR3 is CAISDLDTSSYNEQFF. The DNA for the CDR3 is TGTGCCATCAGTGACTTGGACACGAGCTCCTACAATGAGCAGTTCTTC.

The CDR3 is CASSPPRLGETQYF. For the CDR3, the DNA is TGTGCCAGCAGCCCGCCCCGACTGGGGGAGACCCAGTACTTC. V and J are TRBV7-8 and TRBJ2-5; D is undetermined. The CDR3 sequence is 14 residues long. Germline CDR1 reads SGHVS; CDR2 reads FQNEAQ. Trimming pared 5 bases from V and 5 bases from J, leaving 15 bases between.

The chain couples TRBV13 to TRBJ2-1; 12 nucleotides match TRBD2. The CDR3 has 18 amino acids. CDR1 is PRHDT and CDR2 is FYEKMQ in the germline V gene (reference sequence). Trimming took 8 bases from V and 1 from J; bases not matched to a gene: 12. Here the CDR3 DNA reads TGTGCCAGCGGATCTCTAGCGGGAGGGCCTAGGTCCTACAATGAGCAGTTCTTC. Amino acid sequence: CASGSLAGGPRSYNEQFF.